This T cell receptor beta chain was identified in a study of shared clonotypes between healthy human individuals. As for the study in general: Three plates each covered CD4 naive and memory; CD8 naive two, CD8 memory one. Whole-study findings and limits: Some naive CD4 clonotypes, roughly 4.7%, turned up in common across a few donors. Deeper or shallower sequencing was expected to change how clonotypes are shared among donors.

Profiled with immunoSEQ multiplex PCR; TCRdb holds only in-frame clones, not every one. The repertoire holds 2 million to 2.5 million clones, with approximately 93% as singletons. Worth noting for this clone: What it recognizes is unknown.

Germline V gene data show CDR1 as GTSNPN and CDR2 as SVGIG (reference sequence). CDR3 length: 13 residues. V lost 5 bases to trimming and J lost 2 bases, with 10 bases between them. What was sequenced was naive CD4+ T cells from PBMCs. Subset given: CD45RA+ positively selected. The receptor was isolated from a man aged 18 to 30 in good health. Some clones in this sample may be carry-over from other donors' samples. This chain uses TRBV30 with TRBJ2-1; perhaps TRBD1 as D (5 bases). The CDR3 DNA reads TGTGCCTGGGTGGCAGGGCCCTACAATGAGCAGTTCTTC. This translates into CAWVAGPYNEQFF.